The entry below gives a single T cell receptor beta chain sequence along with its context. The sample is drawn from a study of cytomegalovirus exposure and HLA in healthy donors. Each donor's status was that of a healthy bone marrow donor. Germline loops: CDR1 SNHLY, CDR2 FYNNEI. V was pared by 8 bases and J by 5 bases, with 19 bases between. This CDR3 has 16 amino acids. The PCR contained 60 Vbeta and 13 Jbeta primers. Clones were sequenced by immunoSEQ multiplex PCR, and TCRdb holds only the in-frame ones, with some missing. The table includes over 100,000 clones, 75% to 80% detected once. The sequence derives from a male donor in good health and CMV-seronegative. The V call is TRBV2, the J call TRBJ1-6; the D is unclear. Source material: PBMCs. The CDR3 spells CASGYGASGNNSPLHF. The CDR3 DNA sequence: TGTGCCAGCGGCTACGGAGCCTCGGGGAATAATTCACCCCTCCACTTT.